This TCR beta chain was identified in a study of follicular helper T cells after annual influenza vaccination. Specified time point: 2014-2015 season, 7 days after vaccination. This clone was recorded only once. Its cognate antigen is unknown. Germline V gene sequence: CDR1 ENHRY, CDR2 SYGVKD. CDR3 length: 14 residues. V shed 4 bases and J shed 4 bases, with 10 bases lying between them. Data came from immunoSEQ multiplex PCR; TCRdb stores just in-frame clones and leaves some out. The sample lists about 9,400 clones, approximately 83% occurring once. Study observations and caveats: Each annual vaccination recalled recurring oligoclonal ICOS+CD38+ cTfh clonotypes.

The gene calls are TRBV10-3 and TRBJ1-4; D uncertain. The clonotype originates from an adult who received the influenza vaccine. The sample in question was CXCR5- memory CD4+ T cells sorted from blood, obtained 7 days after influenza vaccination. The CDR3 protein is CAISAREDNEKLFF. As DNA, the CDR3 is TGTGCCATCAGTGCTCGGGAGGATAATGAAAAACTGTTTTTT.